The 22 T cell receptor beta chains given below trace back to one sample, sequenced in a study of cytomegalovirus exposure and HLA in healthy donors. Primers for the PCR totalled 60 Vbeta and 13 Jbeta. The repertoire was sequenced with immunoSEQ multiplex PCR; TCRdb's copy has only in-frame clones and lacks some. The sample has 110,000 to 150,000 clones; more than 75% are singletons. Sequencing was done on a sample of PBMCs. All receptors derive from a male donor in good health and CMV-seronegative.

The rearrangement links TRBV4-3 to TRBJ1-4, with D uncertain. CDR3 length equals 14 residues. V dropped 0 bases and J dropped 10 bases, with 12 bases sitting between them. CDR1 is LGHNA and CDR2 is YSLEER in the germline V gene. CDR3 DNA sequence: TGCGCCAGCAGCCAAGATGGCGGGTGGGGAAAACTGTTTTTT. Protein: CASSQDGGWGKLFF.

This clone was seen once. The chain combines TRBV19 with TRBJ1-1, with 8 bases that match TRBD1. The trim removed 4 bases at V and 0 bases at J, leaving 1 base unmatched. CDR3 length: 14 residues. The germline gives CDR1 LNHDA, CDR2 SQIVND (reference sequence). The CDR3 bases are TGTGCCAGTAGTAGACAGGGGCTGAACACTGAAGCTTTCTTT. Translated: CASSRQGLNTEAFF.

In regard to this clone: This may come from a read error, since a much larger clone is one base off. The chain joins TRBV25-1 to TRBJ1-6; TRBD1 matches 7 bases. The CDR3 has 13 amino acids. Germline CDR1 is MGHDK and CDR2 is SYGVNS. The CDR3 DNA reads TGTGCCAGCCTTGACAGGGAAGAGTCACCCTTCCACTTT. Translating gives CASLDREESPFHF. The complete variable domain, with remaining parts taken from reference TRBV25-1 and TRBJ1-6, reads EADIYQTPRYLVIGTGKKITLECSQTMGHDKMYWYQQDPGMELHLIHYSYGVNSTEKGDLSSESTVSRIRTEHFPLTLESARPSHTSQYLCASLDREESPFHFGNGTRLTVT.

The chain carries TRBV18 and TRBJ2-2; 12 positions agree with TRBD1. V lost 3 bases and J lost 6; bases outside the gene matches: 11. Germline V CDR1 and CDR2: KGHSH, LQKENI. CDR3 length: 18 amino acids. As DNA, the CDR3 is TGTGCCAGCTCACCGGGACAGGGGGCCTTGTCCCGCGCCGGGGAGCTGTTTTTT. The encoded protein is CASSPGQGALSRAGELFF.

The rearrangement joins TRBV29-1 to TRBJ2-2; TRBD2 might be the D (6 bases). The V end was cut by 3 bases, the J end by 5 bases, with 10 bases between. Germline CDR1 SQVTM, CDR2 ANQGSEA. The CDR3 length is 13 residues. Here the CDR3 DNA reads TGCAGCGTTGATGGGGGGAAGACCGGGGAGCTGTTTTTT. It encodes CSVDGGKTGELFF.

V gene TRBV5-1 combines with J gene TRBJ2-7; 8 nucleotides line up with TRBD2. Germline V gene data show CDR1 as SGHRS and CDR2 as YFSETQ. V shed 0 bases, J shed 7 bases, and the junction held 3 bases outside the gene matches. The CDR3 runs to 13 residues. The chain's CDR3 is CASSLGEREEQYF. CDR3 coding DNA: TGCGCCAGCAGCTTGGGTGAGCGGGAGGAGCAGTACTTC.

This chain uses TRBV5-6 with TRBJ1-2, with TRBD1 as a possible D gene (6 bases). This CDR3 has 14 amino acids. Trimming cost V 4 bases and J 10 bases, with 20 bases left between them. Germline values: CDR1 SGHDT, CDR2 YYEEEE. DNA of the CDR3: TGTGCCAGCAGCCCGGACAGACGAAACAACGACTACACCTTC. It yields the protein CASSPDRRNNDYTF.

The gene calls are TRBV10-3 and TRBJ2-1; 8 bases are a match to TRBD2. The CDR3 consists of 13 residues. With 6 bases clipped from V and 7 bases from J, the junction kept 5 bases outside the gene matches. Germline-derived CDR1 and CDR2 are ENHRY and SYGVKD. CDR3 loop: CAIRGTRGNEQFF. CDR3 bases: TGTGCCATCAGGGGGACTAGGGGGAATGAGCAGTTCTTC.

The CDR3: CASSLNPSGQARNSPLHF. CDR3 bases: TGCGCCAGCAGCTTAAACCCCTCGGGACAAGCGAGAAATTCACCCCTCCACTTT. This chain joins TRBV5-1 and TRBJ1-6; tentatively, D is TRBD1 (6 bases). The CDR3 loop spans 18 amino acids. In germline, CDR1 is SGHRS, CDR2 YFSETQ. Trimming took off 2 bases at V and 7 bases at J, with 22 bases between the two ends. Full variable domain (outside the CDR3, taken from reference TRBV5-1 and TRBJ1-6): KAGVTQTPRYLIKTRGQQVTLSCSPISGHRSVSWYQQTPGQGLQFLFEYFSETQRNKGNFPGRFSGRQFSNSRSEMNVSTLELGDSALYLCASSLNPSGQARNSPLHFGNGTRLTVT.

V gene TRBV28 combines with J gene TRBJ1-3, with D tentatively TRBD1 (5 bases). Trimming pared 2 bases from V and 4 bases from J, leaving 9 bases between. The CDR3 has 14 residues. Germline CDR1 and CDR2: MDHEN and SYDVKM. In DNA form, the CDR3 reads TGTGCCAGCAGTTTAAGGGGCTGGGGAAACACCATATATTTT. As protein: CASSLRGWGNTIYF.

The chain links TRBV7-9 to TRBJ1-4, with a weak D call TRBD1 (6 bases). The V end was cut by 2 bases, the J end by 6 bases, with 10 bases between. This CDR3 has 14 amino acids. Germline CDR1 is SEHNR and CDR2 is FQNEAQ (reference sequence). The CDR3: CASSLMTGHEKLFF. DNA of the CDR3: TGTGCCAGCAGCTTAATGACAGGCCATGAAAAACTGTTTTTT.

Here the CDR3 DNA reads TGTGCCAGCAGCCGCTCGACAGTTAATGAAAAACTGTTTTTT. Translation gives CASSRSTVNEKLFF. V is TRBV5-8 and J is TRBJ1-4; D is perhaps TRBD1 (5 bases). This CDR3 contains 14 residues. The germline V and J ends were trimmed by 4 bases and 4 bases, with 11 bases remaining between them. The germline gives CDR1 SGHTS, CDR2 YDEGEE.

The chain is built from TRBV7-2 and TRBJ1-4, with a possible D match to TRBD1 (6 bases). V lost 5 bases, J lost 9 bases, and 19 bases lay in between. Germline CDR1 is SGHTA and CDR2 is FQGNSA. CDR3 length: 15 amino acids. As DNA, the CDR3 is TGTGCCAGCAGCCCGACAGGCCTCCCGGGTAAAAAACTGTTTTTT. This sequence encodes CASSPTGLPGKKLFF.

The V gene is TRBV10-3, the J gene TRBJ2-1; 10 bases map to TRBD1. The V and J ends lost 9 bases and 7 bases, in that order; junction bases with no gene match: 6. Germline CDR1 ENHRY, CDR2 SYGVKD. The length of the CDR3 is 13 residues. The CDR3 region is CAMGTGDRNEQFF. The CDR3 DNA reads TGTGCCATGGGGACAGGGGATCGGAATGAGCAGTTCTTC.

The chain recombines TRBV28 with TRBJ2-3, with D possibly TRBD1 on 6 matching bases. CDR1 and CDR2 from the germline V gene are MDHEN and SYDVKM. This CDR3 spans 14 amino acids. With 6 bases removed from V and 3 bases from J, the gap between germline ends came to 13 bases. The CDR3 nucleotides are TGTGCCAGCAGGGAACAGGGAACGACAGATACGCAGTATTTT. Protein product: CASREQGTTDTQYF.

This chain uses TRBV18 with TRBJ2-2; no clear D. This CDR3 is built from 13 residues. CDR1 is KGHSH and CDR2 is LQKENI in the germline V gene. Trimming removed 2 bases from V and 6 bases from J, with 7 bases in between. The CDR3 is CASSPNNPGELFF. In nucleotides, the CDR3 is TGTGCCAGCTCACCAAACAACCCCGGGGAGCTGTTTTTT.

The rearrangement joins TRBV30 to TRBJ2-3, with 8 nucleotides matching TRBD2. The CDR3 consists of 15 residues. The germline CDR1 and CDR2 sequences are GTSNPN and SVGIG (reference sequence). After removal of 1 base from V and 4 bases from J, the junction contained 7 bases not matched to a gene. CDR3 DNA: TGTGCCTGGAGTGAGGGACTAGGGAGGGCAGATACGCAGTATTTT. Translated, it gives CAWSEGLGRADTQYF.

The CDR3 nucleotides read TGTGCCAGCAGCCTGGATCGGACAGGCTTTGGGGAGACCCAGTACTTC. Protein product: CASSLDRTGFGETQYF. The chain joins TRBV5-4 to TRBJ2-5, with TRBD1 matching over 7 bases. This CDR3 has 16 residues. Per germline, CDR1 SGHNT and CDR2 YYREEE (reference sequence). Unmatched junction bases numbered 14, after V lost 4 bases and J lost 5 bases.

The chain uses TRBV4-2 and TRBJ1-5, with 10 positions matching TRBD1. The CDR3 has 15 residues. Trimming at V came to 4 bases and at J to 2 bases, leaving 2 bases not matched to a gene. CDR1 is LGHNA, CDR2 YNFKEQ, per germline. In DNA form, the CDR3 reads TGTGCCAGCAGCCCGGGGACAGGGGGCAATCAGCCCCAGCATTTT. Translated, it gives CASSPGTGGNQPQHF.

CDR3 sequence reads: CASRYGGGQSNQPQHF. DNA for the CDR3: TGTGCCAGCAGGTACGGGGGCGGACAGAGCAATCAGCCCCAGCATTTT. V gene TRBV6-6 combines with J gene TRBJ1-5; TRBD1 is a possible D gene (6 bases). CDR3 length: 16 residues. Germline CDR1 reads MNHNY; CDR2 reads SVGAGI (reference sequence). Trimming removed 6 bases from V and 1 base from J, with 16 bases in between.

The V gene is TRBV4-3, the J gene TRBJ1-1, with D unresolved. Germline V gene data show CDR1 as LGHNA and CDR2 as YSLEER. The V end was cut by 0 bases, the J end by 1 base, with 9 bases between. The CDR3 extends over 15 amino acids. The CDR3 is CASSQDSSGNTEAFF. The CDR3 DNA sequence: TGCGCCAGCAGCCAAGATAGTAGTGGGAACACTGAAGCTTTCTTT.

V usage is TRBV27 and J usage is TRBJ2-5; TRBD2 might be the D (6 bases). The V gene lost 6 bases and the J gene lost 5 bases, with 13 bases spanning the gap. Germline assignment: CDR1 MNHEY and CDR2 SMNVEV (reference sequence). The length of the CDR3 is 13 residues. The CDR3 DNA reads as TGTGCCAGCAGGCAGGGTGGGGGGGAGACCCAGTACTTC. It encodes CASRQGGGETQYF.